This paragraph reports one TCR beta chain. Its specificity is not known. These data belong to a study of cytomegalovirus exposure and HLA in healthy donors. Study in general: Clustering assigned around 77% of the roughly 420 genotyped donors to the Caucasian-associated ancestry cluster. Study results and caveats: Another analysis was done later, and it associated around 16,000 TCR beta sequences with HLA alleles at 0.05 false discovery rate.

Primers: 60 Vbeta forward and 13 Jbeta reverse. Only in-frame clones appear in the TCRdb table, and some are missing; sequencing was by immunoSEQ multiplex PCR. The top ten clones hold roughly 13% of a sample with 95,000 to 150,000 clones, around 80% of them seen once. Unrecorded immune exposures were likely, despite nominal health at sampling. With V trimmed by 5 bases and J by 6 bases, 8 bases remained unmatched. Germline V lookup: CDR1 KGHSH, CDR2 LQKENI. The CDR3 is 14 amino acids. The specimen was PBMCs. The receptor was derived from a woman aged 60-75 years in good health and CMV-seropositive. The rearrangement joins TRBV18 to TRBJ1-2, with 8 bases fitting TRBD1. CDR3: CASSSAGGSNGYTF. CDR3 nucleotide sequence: TGTGCCAGCTCATCAGCAGGGGGCAGTAATGGCTACACCTTC.